This T cell receptor beta chain was sequenced in a study of T cell responses to AZD1222 COVID-19 vaccine. Study results and caveats: Only six or seven AZD1222 recipients were seropositive at baseline.

A word on this clone: Its antigen is unidentified.

Sequencing was performed with immunoSEQ multiplex PCR; in TCRdb, only in-frame clones are kept and a portion is missing. In the table there are about 110,000 clones, about 91% of which are singletons. There are 15 residues in the CDR3. The trim removed 5 bases at V and 3 bases at J, leaving 8 bases unmatched. The germline V gene encodes CDR1 LGHNA and CDR2 YNFKEQ. The chain carries TRBV4-2 and TRBJ1-1; 8 bases map to TRBD1. Material: peripheral blood, obtained on day 0 of AZD1222 vaccination. The TCR was taken from an adult in good health. For the CDR3, the DNA is TGTGCCAGCAGCAAATCGGGACAGGTAGACACTGAAGCTTTCTTT. It encodes CASSKSGQVDTEAFF.